A selection of T cell receptor beta chains follows, all from one sample in a study of cytomegalovirus exposure and HLA in healthy donors. Profiling relied on immunoSEQ multiplex PCR, and the TCRdb table lists in-frame clones only, not all of them. The sample includes some 150,000 clones, approximately 86% of them seen just once. Sequenced material: PBMCs. These receptors originate from a man aged 18 to 35 in good health and CMV-seropositive. CDR3s include the opening cysteine and the closing phenylalanine or tryptophan. Each record gives: clone size, V gene, CDR3 protein. A clone size is listed for some rows: how often the clone was seen (once, few, many), or a class if it is expanded.

abundance: .; v_gene: TRBV4-2; CDR3aa: CASSKEGGGARDTQYF
abundance: .; v_gene: TRBV4-1; CDR3aa: CASSQDPQGVTVYGYTF
abundance: .; v_gene: TRBV9; CDR3aa: CASSVGQPDYGYTF
abundance: .; v_gene: TRBV9; CDR3aa: CASSPQLGASYEQYF
abundance: once; v_gene: TRBV4-1; CDR3aa: CASSQARDVLTF
abundance: .; v_gene: TRBV5-4; CDR3aa: CASSREIQETQYF
abundance: once; v_gene: TRBV9; CDR3aa: CASSGRQGNNEQYF
abundance: .; v_gene: TRBV7-8; CDR3aa: CASSPSPGLASHEQFF
abundance: few; v_gene: TRBV19; CDR3aa: CASSPSGGPDEQFF
abundance: few; v_gene: TRBV12-5; CDR3aa: CASGLWGGGNSPLHF
abundance: .; v_gene: TRBV12-5; CDR3aa: CASGEQTGTIGTEAFF
abundance: .; v_gene: TRBV11-2; CDR3aa: CASSTRLAKFPYEQYF
abundance: .; v_gene: TRBV13; CDR3aa: CASSSPHGEQYF
abundance: .; v_gene: TRBV5-8; CDR3aa: CASTIGPRHIGYTF
abundance: once; v_gene: TRBV5-1; CDR3aa: CASSFPGQGAVGSYNEQFF
abundance: .; v_gene: TRBV19; CDR3aa: CASSMGQVSYEQYF
abundance: .; v_gene: TRBV11-2; CDR3aa: CASSPERETGETQYF
abundance: .; v_gene: TRBV10-3; CDR3aa: CAIIMDRGTGELFF